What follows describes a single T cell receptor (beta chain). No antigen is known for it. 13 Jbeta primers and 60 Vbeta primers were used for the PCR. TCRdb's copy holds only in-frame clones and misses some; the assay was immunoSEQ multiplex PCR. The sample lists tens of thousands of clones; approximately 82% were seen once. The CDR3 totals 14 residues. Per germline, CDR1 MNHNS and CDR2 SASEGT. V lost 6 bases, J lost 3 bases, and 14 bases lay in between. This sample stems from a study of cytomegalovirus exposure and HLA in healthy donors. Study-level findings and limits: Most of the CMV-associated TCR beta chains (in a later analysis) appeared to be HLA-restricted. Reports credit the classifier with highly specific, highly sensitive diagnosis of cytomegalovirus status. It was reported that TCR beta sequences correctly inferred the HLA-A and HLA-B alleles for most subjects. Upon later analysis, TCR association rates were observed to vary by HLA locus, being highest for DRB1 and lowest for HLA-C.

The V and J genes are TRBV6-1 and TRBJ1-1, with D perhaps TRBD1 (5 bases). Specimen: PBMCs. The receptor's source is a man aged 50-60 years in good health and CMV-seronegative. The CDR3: CASRFSGQYTEAFF. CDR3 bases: TGTGCCAGCAGGTTTTCTGGACAATACACTGAAGCTTTCTTT.